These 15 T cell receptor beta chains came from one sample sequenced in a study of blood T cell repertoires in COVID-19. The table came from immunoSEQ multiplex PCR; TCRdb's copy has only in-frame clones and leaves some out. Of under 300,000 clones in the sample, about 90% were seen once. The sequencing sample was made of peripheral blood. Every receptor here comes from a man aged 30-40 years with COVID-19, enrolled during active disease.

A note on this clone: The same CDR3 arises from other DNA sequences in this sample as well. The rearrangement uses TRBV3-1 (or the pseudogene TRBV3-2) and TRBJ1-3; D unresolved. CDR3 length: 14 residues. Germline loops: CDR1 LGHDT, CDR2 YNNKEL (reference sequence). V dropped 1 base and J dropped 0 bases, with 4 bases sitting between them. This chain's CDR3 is CASSQGHSGNTIYF. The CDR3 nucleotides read TGTGCCAGCAGCCAAGGGCACTCTGGAAACACCATATATTTT.

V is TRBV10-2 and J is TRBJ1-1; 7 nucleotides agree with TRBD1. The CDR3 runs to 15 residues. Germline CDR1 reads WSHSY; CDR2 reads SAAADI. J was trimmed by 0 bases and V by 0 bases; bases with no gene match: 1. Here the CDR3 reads CASSESGQMNTEAFF. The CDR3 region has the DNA TGCGCCAGCAGTGAGTCGGGACAGATGAACACTGAAGCTTTCTTT.

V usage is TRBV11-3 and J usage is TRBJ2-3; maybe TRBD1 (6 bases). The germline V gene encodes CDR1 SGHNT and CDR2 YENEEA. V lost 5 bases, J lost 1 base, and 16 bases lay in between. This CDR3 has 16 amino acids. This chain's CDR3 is CASSPGYGQRTDTQYF. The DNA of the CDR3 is TGTGCCAGCAGCCCCGGCTACGGACAGCGCACAGATACGCAGTATTTT.

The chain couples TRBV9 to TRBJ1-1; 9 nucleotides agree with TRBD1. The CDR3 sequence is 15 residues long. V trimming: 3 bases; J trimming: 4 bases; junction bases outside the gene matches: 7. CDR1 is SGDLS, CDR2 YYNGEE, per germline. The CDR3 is CASSDRGQAGTEAFF. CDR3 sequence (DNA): TGTGCCAGCAGCGACAGGGGGCAAGCCGGCACTGAAGCTTTCTTT.

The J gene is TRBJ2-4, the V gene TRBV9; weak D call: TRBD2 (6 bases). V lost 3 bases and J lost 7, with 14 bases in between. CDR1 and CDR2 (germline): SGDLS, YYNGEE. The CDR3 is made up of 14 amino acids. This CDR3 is CASSGGTARNIQYF. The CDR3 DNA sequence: TGTGCCAGCAGCGGCGGGACGGCGAGGAACATTCAGTACTTC.

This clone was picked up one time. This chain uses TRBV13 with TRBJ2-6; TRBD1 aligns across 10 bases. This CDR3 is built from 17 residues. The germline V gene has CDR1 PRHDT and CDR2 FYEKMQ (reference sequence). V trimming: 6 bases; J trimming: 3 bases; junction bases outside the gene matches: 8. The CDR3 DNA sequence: TGTGCCAGCAGATCCGGGACAGGGGCCTATGGGGCCAACGTCCTGACTTTC. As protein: CASRSGTGAYGANVLTF.

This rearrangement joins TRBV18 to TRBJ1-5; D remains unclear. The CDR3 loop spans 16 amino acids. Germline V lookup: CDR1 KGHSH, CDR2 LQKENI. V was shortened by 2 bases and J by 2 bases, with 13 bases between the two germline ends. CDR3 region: CASSPTRDRGNQPQHF. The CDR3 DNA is TGTGCCAGCTCACCAACCCGGGATCGGGGCAATCAGCCCCAGCATTTT. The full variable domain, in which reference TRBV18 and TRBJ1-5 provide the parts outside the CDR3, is NAGVMQNPRHLVRRRGQEARLRCSPMKGHSHVYWYRQLPEEGLKFMVYLQKENIIDESGMPKERFSAEFPKEGPSILRIQQVVRGDSAAYFCASSPTRDRGNQPQHFGDGTRLSIL.

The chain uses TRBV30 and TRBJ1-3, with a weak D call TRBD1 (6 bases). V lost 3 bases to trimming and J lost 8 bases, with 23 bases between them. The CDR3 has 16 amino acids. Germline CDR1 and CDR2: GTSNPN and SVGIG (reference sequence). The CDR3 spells CAWRAAGGPEGYTIYF. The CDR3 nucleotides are TGTGCCTGGAGGGCCGCCGGGGGGCCAGAGGGGTACACCATATATTTT.

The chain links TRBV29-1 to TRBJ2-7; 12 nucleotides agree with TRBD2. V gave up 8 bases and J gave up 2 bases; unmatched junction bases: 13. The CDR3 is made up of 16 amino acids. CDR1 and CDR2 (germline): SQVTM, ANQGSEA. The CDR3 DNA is TGCAGCTTCCGACTAGCGGGGGCCCAGGGAACCTACGAGCAGTACTTC. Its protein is CSFRLAGAQGTYEQYF.

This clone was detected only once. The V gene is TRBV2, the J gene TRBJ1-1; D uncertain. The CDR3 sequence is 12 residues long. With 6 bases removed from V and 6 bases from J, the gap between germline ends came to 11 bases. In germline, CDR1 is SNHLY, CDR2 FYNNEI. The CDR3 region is CASREGEAEAFF. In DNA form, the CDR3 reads TGTGCCAGCAGGGAGGGAGAAGCTGAAGCTTTCTTT.

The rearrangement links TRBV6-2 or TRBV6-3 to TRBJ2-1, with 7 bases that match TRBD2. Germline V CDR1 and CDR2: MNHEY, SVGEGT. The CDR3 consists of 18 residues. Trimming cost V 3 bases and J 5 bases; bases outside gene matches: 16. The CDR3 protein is CASSYERGGPLLNNEQFF. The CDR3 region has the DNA TGTGCCAGCAGTTATGAGCGGGGCGGACCCTTACTGAACAATGAGCAGTTCTTC.

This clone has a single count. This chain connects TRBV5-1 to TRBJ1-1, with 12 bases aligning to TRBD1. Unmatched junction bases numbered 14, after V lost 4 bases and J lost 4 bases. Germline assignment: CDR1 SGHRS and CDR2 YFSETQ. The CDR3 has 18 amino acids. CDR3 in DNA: TGCGCCAGCAGCCCAACACTGGGACAGGGGGCAGGAGGCACTGAAGCTTTCTTT. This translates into CASSPTLGQGAGGTEAFF.

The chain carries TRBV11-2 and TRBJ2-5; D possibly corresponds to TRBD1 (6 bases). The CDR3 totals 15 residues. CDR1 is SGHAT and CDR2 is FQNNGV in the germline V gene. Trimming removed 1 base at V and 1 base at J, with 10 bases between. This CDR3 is CASSLVPDSQETQYF. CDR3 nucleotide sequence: TGTGCCAGCAGCTTAGTACCGGACAGCCAAGAGACCCAGTACTTC.

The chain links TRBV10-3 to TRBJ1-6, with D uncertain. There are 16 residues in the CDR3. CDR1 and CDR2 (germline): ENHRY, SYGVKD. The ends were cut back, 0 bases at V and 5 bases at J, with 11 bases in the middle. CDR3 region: CAISESPGLDNSPLHF. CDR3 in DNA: TGTGCCATCAGTGAGTCTCCAGGTCTGGATAATTCACCCCTCCACTTT.

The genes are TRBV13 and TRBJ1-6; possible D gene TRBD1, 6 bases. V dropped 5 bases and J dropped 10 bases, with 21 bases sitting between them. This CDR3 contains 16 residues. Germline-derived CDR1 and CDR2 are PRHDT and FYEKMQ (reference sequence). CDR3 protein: CASSEAPDSVYSPLHF. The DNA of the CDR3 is TGTGCCAGCAGCGAAGCCCCGGACAGTGTATACTCACCCCTCCACTTT.